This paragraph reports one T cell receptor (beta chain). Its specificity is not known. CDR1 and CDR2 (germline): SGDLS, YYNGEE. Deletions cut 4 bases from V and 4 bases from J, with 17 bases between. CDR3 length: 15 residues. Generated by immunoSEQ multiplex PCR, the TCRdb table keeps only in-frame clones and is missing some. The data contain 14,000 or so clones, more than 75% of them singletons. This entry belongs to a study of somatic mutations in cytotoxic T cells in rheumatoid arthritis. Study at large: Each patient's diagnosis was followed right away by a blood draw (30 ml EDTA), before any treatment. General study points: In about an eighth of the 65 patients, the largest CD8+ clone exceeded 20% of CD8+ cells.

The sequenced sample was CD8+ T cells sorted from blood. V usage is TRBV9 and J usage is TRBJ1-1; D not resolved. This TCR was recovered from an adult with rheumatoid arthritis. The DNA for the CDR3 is TGTGCCAGCAGCCCCATGAGGGCGTGGAGCACTGAAGCTTTCTTT. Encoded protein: CASSPMRAWSTEAFF.